A selection of T cell receptor beta chains follows, all from one sample in a study of T cell repertoires in MIS-A myocarditis. Method: immunoSEQ multiplex PCR; TCRdb's copy keeps in-frame clones and lacks some. The sample yields some 10,000 clones, about 89% seen once. The sample comprised thoracic lymph node tissue obtained at autopsy. These TCRs come from a young man with fulminant myocarditis from multisystem inflammatory syndrome in adults (MIS-A) after COVID-19. Each CDR3 is given with its conserved first and last residue. The D gene is left open where the match is weak. Clone size appears in some rows only: once, few, many, or a class for an expanded clone.

v_gene	j_gene	d_gene	abundance	CDR3nt	CDR3aa
TRBV21-1	TRBJ1-2	-	-	TGTGCCAGCAGCAAAACCCAGGGGCCCACGACAAACTATGGCTACACCTTC	CASSKTQGPTTNYGYTF
TRBV28	TRBJ1-5	-	-	TGTGCCAGCAGTTTGTGGCAGACTAATCAGCCCCAGCATTTT	CASSLWQTNQPQHF
TRBV7-9	TRBJ1-2	-	-	TGTGCCAGCAGCTTAGCGCAGGAGAGGGTCGTCGCCTATGGCTACACCTTC	CASSLAQERVVAYGYTF
TRBV4-2	TRBJ1-4	-	few	TGTGCCAGCAGCCAATCTACACAGGGATATGAAAAACTGTTTTTT	CASSQSTQGYEKLFF
TRBV6-2/TRBV6-3	TRBJ2-5	-	-	TGTGCCAGCAGTTACTCGATTACTCTGGGAGAGCAGGAGGAGACCCAGTACTTC	CASSYSITLGEQEETQYF
TRBV29-1	TRBJ2-1	TRBD2	-	TGCAGCGTCGAAGGGACGGGGGGAAAGCAGTTCTTC	CSVEGTGGKQFF
TRBV19	TRBJ2-1	TRBD2	-	TGTGCCAGTAGCTTACTAGCGGGAGGCTACAATGAGCAGTTCTTC	CASSLLAGGYNEQFF
TRBV11-3	TRBJ1-1	TRBD1	once	TGTGCCAGCAGCTTAGCAGGGGGAAACACTGAAGCTTTCTTT	CASSLAGGNTEAFF
TRBV3-1/TRBV3-2	TRBJ1-1	-	once	TGTGCCAGCAGCCACTTCCGGGGGACAGCTTTCTTT	CASSHFRGTAFF
TRBV10-3	TRBJ1-2	-	-	TGTGCCACCTCGGGGGGCTTAACTTCGGCGCGAGGCTACACCTTC	CATSGGLTSARGYTF
TRBV9	TRBJ1-2	-	-	TGTGCCAGCAGCGTAGATCCTTTACAAGGCTACACCTTC	CASSVDPLQGYTF
TRBV9	TRBJ2-3	-	-	TGTGCCAGCAGCCCCCAACCGGTTAGCAAGGATACGCAGTATTTT	CASSPQPVSKDTQYF
TRBV20-1	TRBJ1-1	-	once	TGCAGTGCTAGGCCAGGTACCGAAGCTTTCTTT	CSARPGTEAFF
TRBV5-8	TRBJ2-5	-	-	TGTGCCAGCAGCAAAGGGAGGAGGGGAGAGACCCAGTACTTC	CASSKGRRGETQYF
TRBV6-2/TRBV6-3	TRBJ2-3	-	-	TGTGCCAGCAGTTACTCTGGGGGGGATACGCAGTATTTT	CASSYSGGDTQYF
TRBV4-2	TRBJ2-3	TRBD2	-	TGTGCCAGCAGCCCCACTCGTTCCCTTATAGCGGGAGAGCAAGGGAGCACAGATACGCAGTATTTT	CASSPTRSLIAGEQGSTDTQYF
TRBV15	TRBJ1-2	TRBD1	-	TGTGCCACCAGCAGAGAATGGCGGGACAGGGGGTCTAACTATGGCTACACCTTC	CATSREWRDRGSNYGYTF
TRBV9	TRBJ2-1	TRBD2	once	TGTGCCAGCAGCCCGTTTGGGGGGGGTTCCTACAATGAGCAGTTCTTC	CASSPFGGGSYNEQFF
TRBV27	TRBJ1-6	TRBD1	-	TGTGCCAGCAGCACAACAGGGGGCACCTCCTATAATTCACCCCTCCACTTT	CASSTTGGTSYNSPLHF
TRBV5-5	TRBJ2-7	-	-	TGTGCCAGCAGCTTTGGGGCTGGAGCAGCTTTCGAGCAGTACTTC	CASSFGAGAAFEQYF
TRBV24-1	TRBJ1-4	TRBD1	-	TGTGCCACCAGTGACCCAGCCCGGGACAGCGAAAAACTGTTTTTT	CATSDPARDSEKLFF
TRBV9	TRBJ2-1	-	-	TGTGCCAGCAGCGTAGGAGGGCCGACTGAGCAGTTCTTC	CASSVGGPTEQFF
TRBV19	TRBJ1-4	-	-	TGTGCCAGTAGTGGGGGAGGAAAACTGTTTTTT	CASSGGGKLFF
TRBV6-1	TRBJ1-1	-	-	TGTGCCAGCAGTGAATTATTAGGACTCTTGAACACTGAAGCTTTCTTT	CASSELLGLLNTEAFF
TRBV1	TRBJ2-3	-	-	TGCACCAGCAGCCAAGATCCCCCCCGGTGTAGCGTGGGCACAGATACGCAGTATTTT	CTSSQDPPRCSVGTDTQYF
TRBV28	TRBJ1-5	TRBD1	-	TGTGCCAGCATGGGACAGGGGGCAATGAGTGGCAATCAGCCCCAGCATTTT	CASMGQGAMSGNQPQHF
TRBV5-6	TRBJ1-1	-	-	TGTGCCAGCAGCTCCAAGATTGAAGCTTTCTTT	CASSSKIEAFF
TRBV2	TRBJ1-1	TRBD1	-	TGTGCCAGCAGTGGGAGGACAGGGAGAACTGAAGCTTTCTTT	CASSGRTGRTEAFF
TRBV27	TRBJ1-1	-	-	TGTGCCAGCAGTTTAAAGGGGATGAACACTGAAGCTTTCTTT	CASSLKGMNTEAFF
TRBV25-1	TRBJ2-7	TRBD1	-	TGTGCCAGCAGTGAAGTCCGACAGGGGGAGTTCTACGAGCAGTACTTC	CASSEVRQGEFYEQYF
TRBV6-2/TRBV6-3	TRBJ2-7	-	-	TGTGCCAGCAGTTACTCCGTCGAGCAGTACTTC	CASSYSVEQYF
TRBV10-3	TRBJ1-6	-	-	TGTGCCATCAGTGAGTCAACCGGGACCAATTCACCCCTCCACTTT	CAISESTGTNSPLHF
TRBV7-2	TRBJ2-2	TRBD2	-	TGTGCCAGCAGGTCGACTAGCGGGGGGGCCGGGGAGCTGTTTTTT	CASRSTSGGAGELFF
TRBV11-2	TRBJ2-7	-	-	TGTGCCAGCAGCCCGGAGGCAGGGAGTTCCTACGAGCAGTACTTC	CASSPEAGSSYEQYF
TRBV30	TRBJ2-7	TRBD1	-	TGTGCCTGGAGGGGGGACAGTTCCTACGAGCAGTACTTC	CAWRGDSSYEQYF
TRBV9	TRBJ1-3	-	-	TGTGCCAGCAGCCCGGGGAGAAGTGGAAACACCATATATTTT	CASSPGRSGNTIYF
TRBV27	TRBJ1-1	-	-	TGTGCCAGCATTGCTGTGGGGGGGATCGGAACTGAAGCTTTCTTT	CASIAVGGIGTEAFF
TRBV28	TRBJ2-2	TRBD2	-	TGTGCCAGCAGAGACCTGCGGGGGGCCGAGGGCGGGGAGCTGTTTTTT	CASRDLRGAEGGELFF
TRBV6-5	TRBJ1-1	TRBD1	once	TGTGCCACCTATACAGGGGCCACGAACACTGAAGCTTTCTTT	CATYTGATNTEAFF
TRBV14	TRBJ2-5	-	-	TGTGCCAGCAGCCCAATCGGACCATTCAAGGAGACCCAGTACTTC	CASSPIGPFKETQYF
TRBV4-1	TRBJ1-6	-	-	TGCGCCAGCAGCCAAGATAGGTACGGAAGAGATAATTCACCCCTCCACTTT	CASSQDRYGRDNSPLHF
TRBV7-2	TRBJ2-3	-	-	TGTGCCAGCAACTGGGGCGCCACCACAGATACGCAGTATTTT	CASNWGATTDTQYF
TRBV4-1	TRBJ2-3	-	once	TGCGCCAGCAGCCGACTGGGGGGACAGAGCACAGATACGCAGTATTTT	CASSRLGGQSTDTQYF
TRBV28	TRBJ1-5	TRBD1	-	TGTGCCAGCAGACTCTGGACAGGGGGGGATCAGCCCCAGCATTTT	CASRLWTGGDQPQHF
TRBV27	TRBJ1-2	-	-	TGTGCCAGCAGTTTAAACAGGGACTATGGCTACACCTTC	CASSLNRDYGYTF
TRBV14	TRBJ2-3	TRBD2	-	TGTGCCAGCAGCCAAGATATTAGCGGGAGCTTCTGGGATACGCAGTATTTT	CASSQDISGSFWDTQYF
TRBV6-2/TRBV6-3	TRBJ1-5	TRBD1	-	TGTGCCAGCAGTTACGCAGGGGGACAGCCCCAGCATTTT	CASSYAGGQPQHF
TRBV5-1	TRBJ1-6	-	-	TGCGCCAGCAGCTTGGCTGAGGGCGATTCACCCCTCCACTTT	CASSLAEGDSPLHF
TRBV7-2	TRBJ1-1	-	-	TGTGCCAGCAGCTTCCTGGAGGACACTGAAGCTTTCTTT	CASSFLEDTEAFF
TRBV3-1/TRBV3-2	TRBJ2-5	-	-	TGTGCCAGCAGCCAAGAGACCCAGTACTTC	CASSQETQYF
TRBV2	TRBJ1-2	TRBD1	once	TGTGCCAGCACGGGACAGGGTCACTACACCTTC	CASTGQGHYTF
TRBV28	TRBJ2-7	-	-	TGTGCCAGCAGTTTATCTCCTACCTACGAGCAGTACTTC	CASSLSPTYEQYF
TRBV7-9	TRBJ2-7	-	-	TGTGCCAGCAGCTTCACCACGCAGGGCCCATCGTACTTC	CASSFTTQGPSYF
TRBV29-1	TRBJ1-2	-	-	TGCAGCGTTGAAGACCGATCAAACTATGGCTACACCTTC	CSVEDRSNYGYTF
TRBV29-1	TRBJ2-2	-	-	TGCAGCGTTGAGACAGGAACCGGGGAGCTGTTTTTT	CSVETGTGELFF
TRBV18	TRBJ1-2	-	-	TGTGCCAGCTCAACGGTGGTCGGTAACTATGGCTACACCTTC	CASSTVVGNYGYTF
TRBV5-1	TRBJ2-7	-	-	TGCGCCAGCAGCTTGGGTCAGGAAAGATTCTACGAGCAGTACTTC	CASSLGQERFYEQYF
TRBV28	TRBJ1-2	-	-	TGTGCCAGCACCCTCTTGGGGGATAACTATGGCTACACCTTC	CASTLLGDNYGYTF